These 25 T cell receptor beta chains were all obtained from the same sample, sequenced in a study of blood T cell repertoires in COVID-19 (dated by TCRdb to 2018 to 2020). To prepare the library, the immunoSEQ multiplex PCR assay was applied. TCRdb provides this immuneACCESS table in a form limited to in-frame rearrangements. Some clones are lacking; in checked studies, under half of them reflect an unresolved V gene, and why the rest are absent is not known. The table for this sample lists 45,000 to 65,000 clones; roughly 90% of them were counted only once. The ten biggest clones cover roughly 10% of the sample. The sample taken for sequencing was peripheral blood. The receptors stem from a woman older than 75 with acute or convalescent COVID-19.

In nucleotides, the CDR3 is TGTGCCAGCAGCTCGGGACAGGGTACGATCACTGAAGCTTTCTTT. Its protein product is CASSSGQGTITEAFF. The chain carries TRBV7-3 and TRBJ1-1, with TRBD1 matching over 9 bases. The CDR3 is 15 amino acids. Trimming cost V 4 bases and J 4 bases; bases outside gene matches: 7. CDR1 and CDR2 from the germline V gene are SGHTA and FQGTGA.

This rearrangement joins TRBV19 to TRBJ1-1; D unclear. With 6 bases removed from V and 7 bases from J, the gap between germline ends came to 9 bases. The CDR3 spans 11 residues. Germline assignment: CDR1 LNHDA and CDR2 SQIVND (reference sequence). CDR3 region: CASRLTSEAFF. The CDR3 nucleotides are TGTGCCAGTAGGCTTACTAGTGAAGCTTTCTTT.

The chain recombines TRBV25-1 with TRBJ2-2; no firm D call. Trimming removed 4 bases at V and 3 bases at J, with 3 bases between. The CDR3 extends over 12 amino acids. Germline V gives CDR1 MGHDK, CDR2 SYGVNS. The CDR3 DNA reads TGTGCCAGCAGTGCCTACACCGGGGAGCTGTTTTTT. It encodes CASSAYTGELFF. Together with reference TRBV25-1 and TRBJ2-2, the CDR3 gives the full variable domain: EADIYQTPRYLVIGTGKKITLECSQTMGHDKMYWYQQDPGMELHLIHYSYGVNSTEKGDLSSESTVSRIRTEHFPLTLESARPSHTSQYLCASSAYTGELFFGEGSRLTVL.

This sequence joins TRBV2 and TRBJ2-1; tentative D call: TRBD2 (5 bases). The CDR3 runs to 14 residues. Germline CDR1 and CDR2: SNHLY and FYNNEI. V was trimmed by 2 bases and J by 9 bases, leaving 14 bases between them. This CDR3 reads CASSETTRFGEQFF. The CDR3 DNA is TGTGCCAGCAGTGAAACTACTAGGTTTGGTGAGCAGTTCTTC.

V and J are TRBV10-3 and TRBJ2-7; TRBD2 matches 8 bases. With 6 bases clipped from V and 0 bases from J, the junction kept 7 bases outside the gene matches. Germline V gene sequence: CDR1 ENHRY, CDR2 SYGVKD. The CDR3 runs to 15 residues. The CDR3 DNA sequence: TGTGCCATCAGCATGACTAGCGATGTCTCCTACGAGCAGTACTTC. Its protein is CAISMTSDVSYEQYF.

CDR3 region: CASIKAGAEDTQYF. The DNA of the CDR3 is TGCGCCAGCATCAAAGCGGGAGCGGAAGATACGCAGTATTTT. V gene TRBV5-1 combines with J gene TRBJ2-3; 8 bases align to TRBD2. The V segment lost 6 bases and the J segment 5 bases; nucleotides outside the gene matches: 8. The V gene's germline CDR1 is SGHRS and CDR2 YFSETQ. The CDR3 is made up of 14 amino acids.

V usage is TRBV5-1 and J usage is TRBJ1-2; TRBD1 matches 10 bases. CDR1 SGHRS and CDR2 YFSETQ come from the germline V gene. The length of the CDR3 is 15 residues. V lost 4 bases, J lost 6 bases, and 9 bases stayed unmatched. CDR3 sequence (DNA): TGCGCCAGCAGCATCGGACAGGGGGGAATGGATGGCTACACCTTC. This translates into CASSIGQGGMDGYTF.

The V call is TRBV5-4, the J call TRBJ2-3; the D gene is possibly TRBD2 (6 bases). V was shortened by 2 bases and J by 0 bases, with 19 bases between the two germline ends. Germline CDR1 reads SGHNT; CDR2 reads YYREEE (reference sequence). The CDR3 length is 18 residues. CDR3: CASSFGGSGGSSTDTQYF. CDR3 bases: TGTGCCAGCAGCTTCGGCGGTAGCGGTGGCTCTAGCACAGATACGCAGTATTTT.

The V call is TRBV5-6, the J call TRBJ2-3; possible D gene TRBD2, 6 bases. With 7 bases removed from V and 1 base from J, the gap between germline ends came to 16 bases. The germline CDR1 and CDR2 sequences are SGHDT and YYEEEE. The CDR3 sequence is 15 residues long. CDR3 bases: TGTGCCAGCTTTCATTACGGGGGACGCACAGATACGCAGTATTTT. Amino acids: CASFHYGGRTDTQYF. The variable domain in full, completed from reference TRBV5-6 and TRBJ2-3, reads DAGVTQSPTHLIKTRGQQVTLRCSPKSGHDTVSWYQQALGQGPQFIFQYYEEEERQRGNFPDRFSGHQFPNYSSELNVNALLLGDSALYLCASFHYGGRTDTQYFGPGTRLTVL.

The J gene is TRBJ1-1, the V gene TRBV12-5; 11 bases are shared with TRBD1. CDR3 size: 18 residues. Germline CDR1 reads LGHNT; CDR2 reads FRNRAP. Losses at the gene ends were 1 base for V and 4 bases for J; bases not matched to a gene: 11. CDR3 nucleotide sequence: TGTGCTAGTGGTTTGGACCTAAGGACAGGGGGCTCGGGCACTGAAGCTTTCTTT. As protein: CASGLDLRTGGSGTEAFF.

This sequence joins TRBV4-1 and TRBJ1-2, with 7 bases fitting TRBD1. V shed 1 base, J shed 3 bases, and the junction held 14 bases outside the gene matches. CDR1 and CDR2 from the germline V gene are MGHRA and YSYEKL. CDR3 length: 18 residues. CDR3 nucleotide sequence: TGCGCCAGCAGCCAAGTTCTAGCCTCAGGGGGGCCCCACTATGGCTACACCTTC. Amino acid sequence: CASSQVLASGGPHYGYTF.

The chain carries TRBV9 and TRBJ2-7; the D is unclear. This CDR3 contains 12 residues. Germline V gene sequence: CDR1 SGDLS, CDR2 YYNGEE. V was clipped by 0 bases and J by 6 bases, with 7 bases between them. The CDR3 DNA sequence: TGTGCCAGCAGCGTAGTCCCGGGCGAGCAGTACTTC. This codes for CASSVVPGEQYF.

The chain joins TRBV5-8 to TRBJ2-6; 7 nucleotides agree with TRBD1. Germline V lookup: CDR1 SGHTS, CDR2 YDEGEE. The trim removed 4 bases at V and 0 bases at J, leaving 4 bases unmatched. The CDR3 loop spans 16 amino acids. CDR3 nucleotides: TGTGCCAGCAGCCCGGGACAGTCCTCTGGGGCCAACGTCCTGACTTTC. It yields the protein CASSPGQSSGANVLTF.

The chain uses TRBV6-5 and TRBJ1-2; the D gene is possibly TRBD1 (5 bases). V was clipped by 1 base and J by 2 bases, with 8 bases between them. The germline V gene has CDR1 MNHEY and CDR2 SVGAGI. The CDR3 is made up of 14 amino acids. CDR3 region: CASSYLDNNYGYTF. The CDR3 DNA reads TGTGCCAGCAGTTACTTGGACAACAACTATGGCTACACCTTC.

A few counts support this clone. The rearrangement links TRBV5-1 to TRBJ2-3; 12 bases are a match to TRBD2. Germline V gene sequence: CDR1 SGHRS, CDR2 YFSETQ. This CDR3 comprises 16 residues. Trimming at V came to 0 bases and at J to 5 bases, leaving 4 bases not matched to a gene. The CDR3 DNA reads TGCGCCAGCAGCTTGGTACTAGCGGGAGGTGGAGATACGCAGTATTTT. It codes for CASSLVLAGGGDTQYF.

This sequence joins TRBV4-2 and TRBJ2-7; D unresolved. CDR3 length: 17 residues. Trimming cost V 0 bases and J 3 bases, with 18 bases left between them. Germline V gene data show CDR1 as LGHNA and CDR2 as YNFKEQ. The CDR3 protein is CASSQDYLYSPGYEQYF. The CDR3 region has the DNA TGTGCCAGCAGCCAAGATTATTTATACTCCCCCGGCTACGAGCAGTACTTC.

The V gene is TRBV19, the J gene TRBJ2-2; TRBD2 aligns across 8 bases. V trimming: 7 bases; J trimming: 1 base; junction bases outside the gene matches: 8. The CDR3 extends over 16 amino acids. The germline gives CDR1 LNHDA, CDR2 SQIVND (reference sequence). The CDR3 region has the DNA TGTGCCAGTACCGCGGGGGGACTAATGAACACCGGGGAGCTGTTTTTT. Amino acid sequence: CASTAGGLMNTGELFF.

The V and J genes are TRBV7-2 and TRBJ1-2, with no clear D. Germline loops: CDR1 SGHTA, CDR2 FQGNSA. This CDR3 has 16 amino acids. Trimming left V 5 bases short and J 7 bases short, with 23 bases between. CDR3 nucleotide sequence: TGTGCCAGCAGCCTAGGAGGCCCGGGGAACGTTGCTGGCTACACCTTC. It translates to CASSLGGPGNVAGYTF. Full variable domain (outside the CDR3, taken from reference TRBV7-2 and TRBJ1-2): GAGVSQSPSNKVTEKGKDVELRCDPISGHTALYWYRQSLGQGLEFLIYFQGNSAPDKSGLPSDRFSAERTGGSVSTLTIQRTQQEDSAVYLCASSLGGPGNVAGYTFGSGTRLTVV.

This clone was picked up one time. This chain uses TRBV4-3 with TRBJ2-7, with TRBD2 matching over 11 bases. The CDR3 contains 15 residues. Germline V CDR1 and CDR2: LGHNA, YSLEER. Trimming took 1 base from V and 2 from J; bases not matched to a gene: 1. The DNA for the CDR3 is TGCGCCAGCAGCCAAGGACTAGCGGGACCCTACGAGCAGTACTTC. Translation gives CASSQGLAGPYEQYF.

The chain carries TRBV18 and TRBJ1-1; TRBD1 might be the D (5 bases). Trimming left V 0 bases short and J 1 base short, with 6 bases between. The CDR3 consists of 14 residues. Germline-derived CDR1 and CDR2 are KGHSH and LQKENI. The CDR3 loop is CASSPPDKNTEAFF. CDR3 DNA: TGTGCCAGCTCACCACCGGACAAGAACACTGAAGCTTTCTTT.

This clone appeared a single time. This rearrangement joins TRBV10-3 to TRBJ1-2; maybe TRBD1 (6 bases). Germline V CDR1 and CDR2: ENHRY, SYGVKD. V was shortened by 6 bases and J by 6 bases, with 17 bases between the two germline ends. The CDR3 loop spans 14 amino acids. CDR3 in DNA: TGTGCCATCAGCACTATACAGGACAGTCATGGCTACACCTTC. Amino acids: CAISTIQDSHGYTF.

This clone was detected only once. CDR3 sequence (DNA): TGCGCCAGCAGCCCCGGGGTAACCGCGCAGGGAGGGAATGAGCAGTTCTTC. Residues: CASSPGVTAQGGNEQFF. V usage is TRBV5-1 and J usage is TRBJ2-1, with 7 bases lining up with TRBD2. The CDR3 has 17 residues. The J segment lost 7 bases and the V segment lost 4 bases, leaving 17 bases of the junction unmatched. CDR1 and CDR2 from the germline V gene are SGHRS and YFSETQ.

This chain joins TRBV15 and TRBJ1-4, with 8 bases aligning to TRBD1. V shed 1 base and J 8 bases; nucleotides not matched to a gene: 3. The germline V gene has CDR1 LNHNV and CDR2 YYDKDF (reference sequence). This CDR3 contains 14 residues. This CDR3 is CATSRARDREKLFF. CDR3 nucleotides: TGTGCCACCAGCAGAGCTCGGGACAGGGAAAAACTGTTTTTT.

This chain uses TRBV6-1 with TRBJ1-5; unclear D gene. The CDR3 is made up of 13 amino acids. The germline V and J ends were trimmed by 3 bases and 7 bases, with 10 bases remaining between them. In germline, CDR1 is MNHNS, CDR2 SASEGT. CDR3 DNA sequence: TGTGCCAGCAGTGATCGCAGATACCAGCCCCAGCATTTT. Translation: CASSDRRYQPQHF.

V and J are TRBV7-3 and TRBJ2-1, with 10 bases matching TRBD2. With V trimmed by 5 bases and J by 5 bases, 6 bases remained unmatched. The CDR3 covers 15 residues. Germline-derived CDR1 and CDR2 are SGHTA and FQGTGA. This CDR3 is CASSPGTSANNEQFF. CDR3 DNA sequence: TGTGCCAGCAGCCCTGGGACTAGCGCTAACAATGAGCAGTTCTTC.